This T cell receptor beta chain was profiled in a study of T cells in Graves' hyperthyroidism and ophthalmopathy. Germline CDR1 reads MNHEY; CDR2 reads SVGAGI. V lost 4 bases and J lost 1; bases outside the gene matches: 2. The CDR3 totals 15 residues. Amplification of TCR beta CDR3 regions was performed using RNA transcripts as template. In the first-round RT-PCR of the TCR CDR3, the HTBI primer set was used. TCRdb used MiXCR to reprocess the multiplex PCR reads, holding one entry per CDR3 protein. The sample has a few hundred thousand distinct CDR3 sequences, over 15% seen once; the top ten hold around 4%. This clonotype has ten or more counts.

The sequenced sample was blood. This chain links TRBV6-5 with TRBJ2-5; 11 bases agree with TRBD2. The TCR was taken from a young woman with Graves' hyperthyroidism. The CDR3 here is CASSSSGGSQETQYF. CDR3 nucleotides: TGTGCCAGCAGTTCTAGCGGGGGGAGCCAAGAGACCCAGTACTTC.